These 27 T cell receptor beta chains came from one sample sequenced in a study of cytomegalovirus exposure and HLA in healthy donors. Primers for the PCR totalled 60 Vbeta and 13 Jbeta. Using immunoSEQ multiplex PCR, the repertoire was profiled, and TCRdb retains in-frame clones only, with some absent. The repertoire consists of about 110,000 clones, with 82% occurring once and the leading ten covering around 2.5%. Material for sequencing was PBMCs. Receptor source: a woman between 18 and 30 years old in good health and CMV-seronegative.

In its sample, this clone was seen a few times. The J gene is TRBJ1-1, the V gene TRBV7-8; TRBD1 might be the D (6 bases). The germline V gene has CDR1 SGHVS and CDR2 FQNEAQ. Trimming took off 2 bases at V and 1 base at J, with 11 bases between the two ends. The CDR3 is 15 residues long. The CDR3, as DNA: TGTGCCAGCAGCTTAACGAGGGGGAAGAACACTGAAGCTTTCTTT. Protein: CASSLTRGKNTEAFF. Full variable domain (remainder filled in from reference TRBV7-8 and TRBJ1-1): GAGVSQSPRYKVAKRGQDVALRCDPISGHVSLFWYQQALGQGPEFLTYFQNEAQLDKSGLPSDRFFAERPEGSVSTLKIQRTQQEDSAVYLCASSLTRGKNTEAFFGQGTRLTVV.

The rearrangement joins TRBV30 to TRBJ1-2; D gene uncertain. Trimming pared 5 bases from V and 10 bases from J, leaving 20 bases between. CDR1 and CDR2 (germline): GTSNPN, SVGIG (reference sequence). The CDR3 contains 13 residues. CDR3 region: CAWVAVSGLYYTF. DNA of the CDR3: TGTGCCTGGGTGGCTGTGTCAGGATTATACTACACCTTC.

The J gene is TRBJ2-3, the V gene TRBV4-3; 13 bases agree with TRBD2. Germline V gives CDR1 LGHNA, CDR2 YSLEER. This CDR3 spans 16 amino acids. Losses at the gene ends were 3 bases for V and 8 bases for J; bases not matched to a gene: 8. CDR3 protein: CASSQTGTSGDFTQYF. The CDR3 coding sequence is TGCGCCAGCAGCCAGACCGGGACTAGCGGGGACTTTACGCAGTATTTT.

The chain employs TRBV27 and TRBJ1-1; 8 bases are shared with TRBD1. Germline V gives CDR1 MNHEY, CDR2 SMNVEV (reference sequence). The J segment lost 1 base and the V segment lost 5 bases, leaving 3 bases of the junction unmatched. The CDR3 extends over 14 amino acids. Here the CDR3 DNA reads TGTGCCAGCAGTCGCAGGGGGCGGAACACTGAAGCTTTCTTT. Amino acids: CASSRRGRNTEAFF.

The gene calls are TRBV7-8 and TRBJ2-7; TRBD1 might be the D (5 bases). Deletions cut 2 bases from V and 7 bases from J, with 15 bases between. The CDR3 extends over 14 amino acids. The germline V gene has CDR1 SGHVS and CDR2 FQNEAQ. The CDR3 bases are TGTGCCAGCAGCTTACCTAGGGGTGTTGGAGAGCAGTACGTC. As protein: CASSLPRGVGEQYV.

This rearrangement joins TRBV28 to TRBJ1-1; perhaps TRBD1 as D (6 bases). V lost 6 bases to trimming and J lost 2 bases, with 16 bases between them. This CDR3 comprises 15 residues. The germline gives CDR1 MDHEN, CDR2 SYDVKM. As DNA, the CDR3 is TGTGCCAGCAGGCAGACCGGGACACTAAACACTGAAGCTTTCTTT. Protein sequence: CASRQTGTLNTEAFF.

The chain links TRBV11-2 to TRBJ2-5; 11 bases line up with TRBD2. Trimming took 8 bases from V and 4 from J; bases not matched to a gene: 6. CDR1 is SGHAT, CDR2 FQNNGV, per germline. This CDR3 is built from 14 residues. The CDR3 is CASSGLAELETQYF. Written as DNA, the CDR3 is TGTGCCAGCTCGGGACTAGCGGAATTAGAGACCCAGTACTTC. The full variable domain, rest sourced from reference TRBV11-2 and TRBJ2-5, is EAGVAQSPRYKIIEKRQSVAFWCNPISGHATLYWYQQILGQGPKLLIQFQNNGVVDDSQLPKDRFSAERLKGVDSTLKIQPAKLEDSAVYLCASSGLAELETQYFGPGTRLLVL.

In this sample, this clone turned up a few times. The J gene is TRBJ1-1, the V gene TRBV19; a weak D match, TRBD1 (6 bases). Germline CDR1 LNHDA, CDR2 SQIVND (reference sequence). V shed 6 bases and J shed 5 bases, with 19 bases lying between them. CDR3 length: 15 amino acids. The CDR3 nucleotides read TGTGCCAGTAGCCTCGGGGGGGGGCGACGTACTGAAGCTTTCTTT. Translation gives CASSLGGGRRTEAFF.

This clone was detected once. The chain carries TRBV27 and TRBJ1-6, with 7 positions matching TRBD1. The V gene end was trimmed by 3 bases and the J gene end by 13 bases; junction bases not matched to a gene: 12. The germline V gene has CDR1 MNHEY and CDR2 SMNVEV (reference sequence). CDR3 size: 15 residues. The CDR3 DNA is TGTGCCAGCAGTTTCTCCCCGACAGGGCGGCGGCCCCTCCACTTT. Its protein is CASSFSPTGRRPLHF.

This clone has only one observation. The chain links TRBV27 to TRBJ2-4, with 13 bases aligning to TRBD2. Germline V gene lookup returns CDR1 MNHEY and CDR2 SMNVEV (reference sequence). Losses at the gene ends were 5 bases for V and 6 bases for J; bases not matched to a gene: 7. This CDR3 contains 16 residues. The CDR3 DNA follows: TGTGCCAGCAGTCCACGGACTAGCGGGAGAGGAAACATTCAGTACTTC. Translated, it gives CASSPRTSGRGNIQYF.

The V gene is TRBV27, the J gene TRBJ1-5; maybe TRBD1 (5 bases). Trimming cost V 5 bases and J 2 bases, with 16 bases left between them. The V gene's germline CDR1 is MNHEY and CDR2 SMNVEV (reference sequence). The CDR3 extends over 16 amino acids. In nucleotides, the CDR3 is TGTGCCAGCAGTAAAATGGGGGGAAAAGGCAATCAGCCCCAGCATTTT. Amino acids: CASSKMGGKGNQPQHF.

This clone was detected a few times. The rearrangement uses TRBV6-5 and TRBJ2-2, with 7 bases identical to TRBD1. V shed 2 bases, J shed 8 bases, and the junction held 2 bases outside the gene matches. In germline, CDR1 is MNHEY, CDR2 SVGAGI. The CDR3 length is 13 residues. The CDR3 DNA reads TGTGCCAGCAGTTACCGGGGACAGGGGGAGCTGTTTTTT. Its translation is CASSYRGQGELFF.

The gene calls are TRBV25-1 and TRBJ1-5; a weak D match, TRBD1 (6 bases). The germline CDR1 and CDR2 sequences are MGHDK and SYGVNS. The CDR3 has 13 amino acids. Trimming removed 6 bases from V and 5 bases from J, with 11 bases in between. CDR3 coding DNA: TGTGCCAGCAGGCAGTCAGGGGATCAGCCCCAGCATTTT. The encoded protein is CASRQSGDQPQHF.

This rearrangement joins TRBV6-1 to TRBJ2-3; 10 bases are shared with TRBD2. This CDR3 has 15 residues. The germline V gene encodes CDR1 MNHNS and CDR2 SASEGT. V shed 7 bases, J shed 0 bases, and the junction held 4 bases outside the gene matches. CDR3 DNA: TGTGCCAGCACCCAACTAGCGGGAAGCACAGATACGCAGTATTTT. This encodes CASTQLAGSTDTQYF.

This clone was counted only a few times. CDR3 amino acids: CASSGIRQLQETQYF. For the CDR3, the DNA is TGTGCCAGCAGCGGGATAAGACAGCTCCAAGAGACCCAGTACTTC. The chain couples TRBV5-6 to TRBJ2-5; a weak D match, TRBD1 (5 bases). The CDR3 is made up of 15 amino acids. The germline V gene encodes CDR1 SGHDT and CDR2 YYEEEE. The V gene lost 4 bases and the J gene lost 1 base, with 14 bases spanning the gap.

This clone came up a few times. The V and J genes are TRBV4-1 and TRBJ2-1; 11 positions agree with TRBD2. The CDR3 loop spans 15 amino acids. The V gene's germline CDR1 is MGHRA and CDR2 YSYEKL. V lost 1 base to trimming and J lost 7 bases; unmatched junction nucleotides: 3. The DNA for the CDR3 is TGCGCCAGCAGCCAAGCTAGCGGGGGGAATAATGAGCAGTTCTTC. Amino acid sequence: CASSQASGGNNEQFF.

V is TRBV6-1 and J is TRBJ1-1, with a possible D match to TRBD1 (5 bases). The CDR3 is 15 amino acids. Germline loops: CDR1 MNHNS, CDR2 SASEGT. Trimming took off 4 bases at V and 0 bases at J, with 12 bases between the two ends. The CDR3 protein is CASSVGGTMNTEAFF. DNA of the CDR3: TGTGCCAGCAGTGTTGGGGGGACCATGAACACTGAAGCTTTCTTT.

J is TRBJ2-1 and V is TRBV11-3, with 8 bases lining up with TRBD2. This CDR3 region has 18 residues. J was trimmed by 8 bases and V by 2 bases; bases with no gene match: 17. The germline CDR1 and CDR2 sequences are SGHNT and YENEEA. The CDR3 protein is CASSLRSIWGGGLHEQFF. The CDR3 DNA reads TGTGCCAGCAGCTTACGTTCGATTTGGGGCGGGGGGCTGCATGAGCAGTTCTTC.

This sequence joins TRBV2 and TRBJ2-5; tentative D call: TRBD1 (6 bases). Germline V gene data show CDR1 as SNHLY and CDR2 as FYNNEI. Trimming pared 10 bases from V and 5 bases from J, leaving 26 bases between. The CDR3 spans 16 residues. In DNA, the CDR3 is TGTGCCATCATTCCCACCAGGGACACGCGGAGGGAGACCCAGTACTTC. Translated, it gives CAIIPTRDTRRETQYF.

Only one count was recorded for this clone. The chain employs TRBV19 and TRBJ1-1; a possible D gene is TRBD1 (6 bases). This CDR3 spans 15 amino acids. V was shortened by 6 bases and J by 1 base, with 15 bases between the two germline ends. CDR1 and CDR2 (germline): LNHDA, SQIVND (reference sequence). The CDR3 DNA reads as TGTGCCAGTAGCAAACAGGGAGGGGGGAACACTGAAGCTTTCTTT. This gives the protein CASSKQGGGNTEAFF.

V is TRBV5-8 and J is TRBJ1-2; no firm D call. The germline V gene has CDR1 SGHTS and CDR2 YDEGEE. The CDR3 contains 15 residues. Trimming cost V 2 bases and J 7 bases, with 18 bases left between them. The CDR3 sequence: CASSFRPESGFGYTF. The CDR3 coding sequence is TGTGCCAGCAGCTTTAGGCCAGAGTCAGGATTTGGCTACACCTTC. Using reference TRBV5-8 and TRBJ1-2 for the parts outside the CDR3, the full variable domain is EAGVTQSPTHLIKTRGQQATLRCSPISGHTSVYWYQQALGLGLQFLLWYDEGEERNRGNFPPRFSGRQFPNYSSELNVNALELEDSALYLCASSFRPESGFGYTFGSGTRLTVV.

Here the CDR3 reads CASSPFEGNYGYTF. The CDR3 DNA follows: TGTGCCAGCTCCCCTTTTGAGGGAAACTATGGCTACACCTTC. The V gene is TRBV18, the J gene TRBJ1-2; D ambiguous. This CDR3 comprises 14 residues. CDR1 and CDR2 from the germline V gene are KGHSH and LQKENI. Trimming removed 6 bases from V and 2 bases from J, with 13 bases in between.

The chain employs TRBV6-1 and TRBJ2-1; 10 nucleotides match TRBD2. The V segment lost 0 bases and the J segment 7 bases; nucleotides outside the gene matches: 9. The germline gives CDR1 MNHNS, CDR2 SASEGT. The CDR3 consists of 17 residues. DNA of the CDR3: TGTGCCAGCAGTGAAGCCGGGGTGTCTAGCGGGAGAAATGAGCAGTTCTTC. It yields the protein CASSEAGVSSGRNEQFF.

This chain uses TRBV28 with TRBJ1-6; maybe TRBD1 (6 bases). There are 14 residues in the CDR3. V was clipped by 6 bases and J by 9 bases, with 15 bases between them. CDR1 MDHEN and CDR2 SYDVKM come from the germline V gene. CDR3 protein: CASSSRDNASPLHF. CDR3 nucleotides: TGTGCCAGCAGCTCCCGGGACAACGCTTCACCCCTCCACTTT. The variable domain in full, with the rest retrieved from reference TRBV28 and TRBJ1-6, is DVKVTQSSRYLVKRTGEKVFLECVQDMDHENMFWYRQDPGLGLRLIYFSYDVKMKEKGDIPEGYSVSREKKERFSLILESASTNQTSMYLCASSSRDNASPLHFGNGTRLTVT.

This chain links TRBV5-5 with TRBJ2-7, with D unclear. The CDR3 totals 13 residues. Trimming left V 1 base short and J 0 bases short, with 5 bases between. Germline assignment: CDR1 SGHKS and CDR2 YYEKEE (reference sequence). The chain's CDR3 is CASSLTASYEQYV. In DNA form, the CDR3 reads TGTGCCAGCAGCTTGACAGCCTCCTACGAGCAGTACGTC.

The chain is built from TRBV7-6 and TRBJ2-3; TRBD2 agrees at 7 bases. From germline, CDR1 is SGHVS and CDR2 FNYEAQ. The CDR3 is 15 residues long. V gave up 1 base and J gave up 2 bases; unmatched junction bases: 3. The CDR3 nucleotides read TGTGCCAGCAGCTTAGTGGCGGGAGTCACAGATACGCAGTATTTT. Encoded protein: CASSLVAGVTDTQYF.

In this sample, this clone turned up a few times. The chain uses TRBV7-8 and TRBJ2-7; maybe TRBD2 (7 bases). Germline assignment: CDR1 SGHVS and CDR2 FQNEAQ. The ends were cut back, 6 bases at V and 0 bases at J, with 12 bases in the middle. The CDR3 length is 14 residues. As DNA, the CDR3 is TGTGCCAGCAGTGAGGGGGGGAGCTCCTACGAGCAGTACGTC. This gives the protein CASSEGGSSYEQYV.